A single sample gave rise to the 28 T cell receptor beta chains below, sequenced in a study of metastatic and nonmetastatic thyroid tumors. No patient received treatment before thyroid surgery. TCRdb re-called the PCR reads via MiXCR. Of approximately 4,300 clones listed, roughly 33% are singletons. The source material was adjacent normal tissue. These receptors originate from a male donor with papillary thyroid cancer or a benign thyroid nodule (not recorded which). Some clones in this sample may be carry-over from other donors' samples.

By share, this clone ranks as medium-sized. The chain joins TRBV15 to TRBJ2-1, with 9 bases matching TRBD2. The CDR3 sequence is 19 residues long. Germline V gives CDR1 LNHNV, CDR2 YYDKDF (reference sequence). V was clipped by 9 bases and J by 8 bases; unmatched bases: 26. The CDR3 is CATQPIGRQISGSSYEQFF. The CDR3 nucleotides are TGTGCCACGCAGCCCATTGGGCGCCAAATTAGCGGGAGTTCTTATGAGCAGTTCTTC.

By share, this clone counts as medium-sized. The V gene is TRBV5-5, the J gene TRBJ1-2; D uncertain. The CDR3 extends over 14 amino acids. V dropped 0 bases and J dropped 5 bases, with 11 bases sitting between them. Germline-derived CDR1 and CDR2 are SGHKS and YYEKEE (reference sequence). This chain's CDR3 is CASSLEANLYGYTF. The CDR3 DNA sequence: TGTGCCAGCAGCTTGGAGGCAAACCTATATGGCTACACCTTC.

The CDR3 bases are TGTGCCAGCAGCTTAGCGTTAAGGAATGAGCAGTTCTTC. The encoded protein is CASSLALRNEQFF. The chain employs TRBV7-9 and TRBJ2-1; D is uncertain. The CDR3 totals 13 residues. V shed 0 bases and J shed 7 bases, with 7 bases lying between them. CDR1 is SEHNR, CDR2 FQNEAQ, per germline (reference sequence). The variable domain in full, with the rest retrieved from reference TRBV7-9 and TRBJ2-1, is DTGVSQNPRHKITKRGQNVTFRCDPISEHNRLYWYRQTLGQGPEFLTYFQNEAQLEKSRLLSDRFSAERPKGSFSTLEIQRTEQGDSAMYLCASSLALRNEQFFGPGTRLTVL.

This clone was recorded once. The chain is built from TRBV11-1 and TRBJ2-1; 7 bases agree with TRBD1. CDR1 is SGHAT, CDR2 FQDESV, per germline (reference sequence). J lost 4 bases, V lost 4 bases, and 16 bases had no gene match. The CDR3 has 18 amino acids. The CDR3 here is CASSSEGDPGQSYNEQFF. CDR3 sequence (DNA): TGTGCCAGCAGCTCAGAAGGAGACCCGGGACAGAGTTACAATGAGCAGTTCTTC.

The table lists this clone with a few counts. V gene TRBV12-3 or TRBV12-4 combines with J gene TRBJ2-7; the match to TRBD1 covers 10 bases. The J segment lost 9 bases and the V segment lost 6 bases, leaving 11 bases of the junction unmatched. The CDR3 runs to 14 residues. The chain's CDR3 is CASSRDRGRDGQYF. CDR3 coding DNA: TGTGCCAGCAGCAGGGACAGGGGACGGGACGGGCAGTACTTC.

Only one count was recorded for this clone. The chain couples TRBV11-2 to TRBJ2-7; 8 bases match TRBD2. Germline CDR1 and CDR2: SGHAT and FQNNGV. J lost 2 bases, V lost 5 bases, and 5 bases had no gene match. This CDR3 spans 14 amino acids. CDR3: CASSKEGLAYEQYF. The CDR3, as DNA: TGTGCCAGCAGCAAAGAGGGACTAGCCTACGAGCAGTACTTC.

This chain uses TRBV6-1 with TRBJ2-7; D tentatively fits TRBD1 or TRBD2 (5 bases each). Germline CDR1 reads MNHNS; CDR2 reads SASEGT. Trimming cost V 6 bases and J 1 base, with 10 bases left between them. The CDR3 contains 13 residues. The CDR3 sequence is CASRRDESYEQYF. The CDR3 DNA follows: TGTGCCAGCAGGAGGGACGAGTCCTACGAGCAGTACTTC.

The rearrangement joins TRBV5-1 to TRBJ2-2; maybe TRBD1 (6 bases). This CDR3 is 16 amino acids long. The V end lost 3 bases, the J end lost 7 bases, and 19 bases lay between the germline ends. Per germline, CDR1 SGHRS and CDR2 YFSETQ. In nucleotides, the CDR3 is TGCGCCAGCAGCTCGGGACATGGGGCTCCAATCGGGGAGCTGTTTTTT. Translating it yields CASSSGHGAPIGELFF.

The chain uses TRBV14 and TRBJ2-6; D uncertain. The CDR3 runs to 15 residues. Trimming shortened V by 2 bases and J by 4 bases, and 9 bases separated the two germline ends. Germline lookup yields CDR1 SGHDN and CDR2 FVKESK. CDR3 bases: TGTGCCAGCAGCCAATCGTATGGCGGGGCCAACGTCCTGACTTTC. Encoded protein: CASSQSYGGANVLTF.

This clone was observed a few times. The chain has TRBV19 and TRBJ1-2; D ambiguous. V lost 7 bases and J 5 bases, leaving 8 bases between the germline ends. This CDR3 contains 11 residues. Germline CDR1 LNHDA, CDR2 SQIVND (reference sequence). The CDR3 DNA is TGTGCCAGTACTAAAGGGTATGGCTACACCTTC. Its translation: CASTKGYGYTF.

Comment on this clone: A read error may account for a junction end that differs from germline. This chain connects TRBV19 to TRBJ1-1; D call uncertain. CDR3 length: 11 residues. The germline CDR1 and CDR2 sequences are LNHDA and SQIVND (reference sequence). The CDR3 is CASCIGTEAVF. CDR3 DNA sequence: TGTGCCAGTTGTATTGGCACTGAAGCTGTCTTT.

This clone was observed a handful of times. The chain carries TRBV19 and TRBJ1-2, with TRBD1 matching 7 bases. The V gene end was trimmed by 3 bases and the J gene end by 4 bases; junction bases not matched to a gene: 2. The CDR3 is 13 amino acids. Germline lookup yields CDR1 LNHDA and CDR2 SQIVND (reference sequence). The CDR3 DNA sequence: TGTGCCAGTAGTATGGGACAGCTCTATGGCTACACCTTC. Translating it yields CASSMGQLYGYTF. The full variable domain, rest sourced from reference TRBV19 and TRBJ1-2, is DGGITQSPKYLFRKEGQNVTLSCEQNLNHDAMYWYRQDPGQGLRLIYYSQIVNDFQKGDIAEGYSVSREKKESFPLTVTSAQKNPTAFYLCASSMGQLYGYTFGSGTRLTVV.

The CDR3 protein is CASSYRPTNEKLFF. In nucleotides, the CDR3 is TGTGCCAGCAGTTATCGACCAACTAATGAAAAACTGTTTTTT. V is TRBV6-5 and J is TRBJ1-4; the D is unclear. Trimming left V 3 bases short and J 0 bases short, with 5 bases between. Germline loops: CDR1 MNHEY, CDR2 SVGAGI. The CDR3 runs 14 residues.

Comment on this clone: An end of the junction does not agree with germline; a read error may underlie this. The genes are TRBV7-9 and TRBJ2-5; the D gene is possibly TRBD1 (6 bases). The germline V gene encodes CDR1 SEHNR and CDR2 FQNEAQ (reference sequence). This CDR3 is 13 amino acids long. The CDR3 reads CAWSTGNQETHYF. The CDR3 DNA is TGTGCCTGGTCTACAGGGAACCAAGAGACCCATTACTTC.

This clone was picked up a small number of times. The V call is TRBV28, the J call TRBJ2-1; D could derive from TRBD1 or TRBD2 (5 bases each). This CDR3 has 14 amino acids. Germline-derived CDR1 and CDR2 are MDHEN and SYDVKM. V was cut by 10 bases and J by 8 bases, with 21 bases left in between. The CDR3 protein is CATPRGQIADEQFF. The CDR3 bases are TGTGCCACCCCCCGGGGCCAAATCGCCGATGAGCAGTTCTTC.

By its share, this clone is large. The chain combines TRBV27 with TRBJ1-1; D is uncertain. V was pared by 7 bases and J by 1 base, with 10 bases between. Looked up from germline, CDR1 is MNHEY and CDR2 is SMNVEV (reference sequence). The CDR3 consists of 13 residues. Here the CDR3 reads CASISPANTEAFF. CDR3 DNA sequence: TGTGCCAGCATTTCCCCCGCGAACACTGAAGCTTTCTTT.

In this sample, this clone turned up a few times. The CDR3 DNA reads TGTGCCAGTAGTAATCAGGGGGGGTCCACAGATACGCAGTATTTT. The encoded protein is CASSNQGGSTDTQYF. The chain links TRBV19 to TRBJ2-3, with D perhaps matching TRBD1 or TRBD2 (7 bases each). V dropped 4 bases and J dropped 2 bases, with 13 bases sitting between them. The CDR3 is 15 amino acids. Germline CDR1 and CDR2: LNHDA and SQIVND (reference sequence).

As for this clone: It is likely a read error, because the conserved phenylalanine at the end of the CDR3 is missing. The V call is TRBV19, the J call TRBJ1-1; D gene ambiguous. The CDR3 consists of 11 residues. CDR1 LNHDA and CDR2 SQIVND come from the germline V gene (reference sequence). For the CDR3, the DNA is TGTGCCGGTAGTATGGACACTGAAGCTTTCCTT. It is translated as CAGSMDTEAFL.

The CDR3 region has the DNA TGTGCCAGCAGCCCGACAGGGCGAAATAACTATGGCTACACCTTC. Its translation: CASSPTGRNNYGYTF. The rearrangement joins TRBV28 to TRBJ1-2; TRBD1 matches at 7 bases. V was clipped by 6 bases and J by 1 base; unmatched bases: 8. This CDR3 comprises 15 residues. The germline gives CDR1 MDHEN, CDR2 SYDVKM.

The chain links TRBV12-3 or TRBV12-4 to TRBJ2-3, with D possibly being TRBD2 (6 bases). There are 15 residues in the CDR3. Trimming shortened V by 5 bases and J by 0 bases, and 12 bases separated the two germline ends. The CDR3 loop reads CASSQGLTSTDTQYF. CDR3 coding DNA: TGTGCCAGCAGTCAGGGACTGACTAGCACAGATACGCAGTATTTT.

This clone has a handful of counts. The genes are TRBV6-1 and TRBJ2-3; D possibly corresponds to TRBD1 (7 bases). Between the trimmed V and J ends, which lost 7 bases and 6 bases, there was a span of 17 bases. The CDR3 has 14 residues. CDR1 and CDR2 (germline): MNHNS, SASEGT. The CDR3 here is CASTQGGLWDTQYF. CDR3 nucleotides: TGTGCCAGCACTCAGGGGGGCTTGTGGGATACGCAGTATTTT.

In DNA, the CDR3 is TGTGCCAGCAGCTTGGGAACAAACAATGAGCAGTTCTTC. Protein: CASSLGTNNEQFF. V usage is TRBV7-3 and J usage is TRBJ2-1, with D unresolved. Germline V lookup: CDR1 SGHTA, CDR2 FQGTGA. Trimming removed 3 bases at V and 5 bases at J, with 8 bases between. The CDR3 has 13 amino acids.

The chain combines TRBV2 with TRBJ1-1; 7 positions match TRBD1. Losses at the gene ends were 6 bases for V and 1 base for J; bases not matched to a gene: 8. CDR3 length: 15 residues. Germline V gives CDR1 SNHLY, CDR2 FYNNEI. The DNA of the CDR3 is TGTGCCAGCAGCGCCGAGGGGGCCCGGAACACTGAAGCTTTCTTT. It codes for CASSAEGARNTEAFF. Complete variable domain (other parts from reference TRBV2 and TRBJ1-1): EPEVTQTPSHQVTQMGQEVILRCVPISNHLYFYWYRQILGQKVEFLVSFYNNEISEKSEIFDDQFSVERPDGSNFTLKIRSTKLEDSAMYFCASSAEGARNTEAFFGQGTRLTVV.

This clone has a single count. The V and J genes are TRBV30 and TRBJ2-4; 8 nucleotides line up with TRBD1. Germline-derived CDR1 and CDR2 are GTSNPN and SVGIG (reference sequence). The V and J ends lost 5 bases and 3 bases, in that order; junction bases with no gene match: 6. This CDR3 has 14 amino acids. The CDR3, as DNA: TGTGCCTGGTCTCTAACAGGGGGCAAAAACATTCAGTACTTC. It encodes CAWSLTGGKNIQYF.

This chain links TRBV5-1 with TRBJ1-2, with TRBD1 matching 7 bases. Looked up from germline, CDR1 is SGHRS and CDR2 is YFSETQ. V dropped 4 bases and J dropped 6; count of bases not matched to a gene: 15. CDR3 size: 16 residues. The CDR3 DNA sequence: TGCGCCAGCAGCCGAGGAACGGAGGGACAGACCAATGGCTACACCTTC. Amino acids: CASSRGTEGQTNGYTF.

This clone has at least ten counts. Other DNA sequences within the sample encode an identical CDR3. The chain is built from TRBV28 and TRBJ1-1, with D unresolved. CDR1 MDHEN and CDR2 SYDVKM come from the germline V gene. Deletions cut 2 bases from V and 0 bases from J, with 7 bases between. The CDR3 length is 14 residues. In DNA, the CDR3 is TGTGCCAGCAGTTTAAGGCCGCTGAACACTGAAGCTTTCTTT. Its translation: CASSLRPLNTEAFF.

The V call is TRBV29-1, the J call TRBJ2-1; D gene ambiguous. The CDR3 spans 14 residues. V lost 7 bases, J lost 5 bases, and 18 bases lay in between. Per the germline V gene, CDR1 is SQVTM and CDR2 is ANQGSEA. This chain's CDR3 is CSAVWRQGNNEQFF. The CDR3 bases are TGCAGCGCCGTTTGGCGGCAAGGCAACAATGAGCAGTTCTTC.

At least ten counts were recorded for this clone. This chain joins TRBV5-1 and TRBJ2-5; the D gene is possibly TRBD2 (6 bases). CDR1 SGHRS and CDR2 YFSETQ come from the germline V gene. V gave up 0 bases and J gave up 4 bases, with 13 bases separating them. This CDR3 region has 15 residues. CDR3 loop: CASSLGGVGRETQYF. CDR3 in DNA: TGCGCCAGCAGCTTGGGTGGCGTCGGGAGAGAGACCCAGTACTTC.